A selection of T cell receptor beta chains follows, all from one sample in a study of T cell responses to AZD1222 COVID-19 vaccine. Some clones are missing from TCRdb's copy, which holds only in-frame ones; the method was immunoSEQ multiplex PCR. The sample has 60,000 to 65,000 clones; roughly 84% are singletons. The sequenced sample was peripheral blood, obtained on day 0 of AZD1222 vaccination. These receptors all come from an adult in good health. Both conserved end residues are part of each CDR3. Fields, in order: CDR3 DNA, CDR3 protein, J gene, D gene, V gene, clone size. D genes are given only for firm matches. Size is stated for part of the rows, as once, few or many counts, or as a class when the clone is expanded.

CDR3nt: TGTGCCAGCAGCTTAGAGGGCCTAGCGGGGAATGAGCAGTTCTTC; CDR3aa: CASSLEGLAGNEQFF; j_gene: TRBJ2-1; d_gene: TRBD2; v_gene: TRBV7-2; abundance: .
CDR3nt: TGTGCCAGCAGGGCACAGGGATCTGGCTACACCTTC; CDR3aa: CASRAQGSGYTF; j_gene: TRBJ1-2; d_gene: .; v_gene: TRBV7-9; abundance: .
CDR3nt: TGTGCCAGCAGCTTATCGGCGTCCAATGAGCAGTTCTTC; CDR3aa: CASSLSASNEQFF; j_gene: TRBJ2-1; d_gene: .; v_gene: TRBV7-2; abundance: .
CDR3nt: TGTGCCAGTAGTATCGCAGGCTATAGCAATCAGCCCCAGCATTTT; CDR3aa: CASSIAGYSNQPQHF; j_gene: TRBJ1-5; d_gene: .; v_gene: TRBV19; abundance: .
CDR3nt: TGTGCCAGTATCGTACAGGGGTTTTCTGGTGAAGCTTTCTTT; CDR3aa: CASIVQGFSGEAFF; j_gene: TRBJ1-1; d_gene: TRBD1; v_gene: TRBV19; abundance: .
CDR3nt: TGTGCCACCAGTGATTTAGCGGGGGACACAGATACGCAGTATTTT; CDR3aa: CATSDLAGDTDTQYF; j_gene: TRBJ2-3; d_gene: TRBD2; v_gene: TRBV24-1; abundance: .
CDR3nt: TGTGCCAGCAGTTCCCTTGGCGTATGGTCCGGGGAGCTGTTTTTT; CDR3aa: CASSSLGVWSGELFF; j_gene: TRBJ2-2; d_gene: .; v_gene: TRBV6-6; abundance: .
CDR3nt: TGTGCCATCAGTGAGTCGACATTAAATAGGAGGGTAACGACTGGAAACACCATATATTTT; CDR3aa: CAISESTLNRRVTTGNTIYF; j_gene: TRBJ1-3; d_gene: .; v_gene: TRBV10-3; abundance: .
CDR3nt: TGCGCCAGCAGCTTCTCGACTAGCGGGGGGAACAATGAGCAGTTCTTC; CDR3aa: CASSFSTSGGNNEQFF; j_gene: TRBJ2-1; d_gene: TRBD2; v_gene: TRBV5-1; abundance: .
CDR3nt: TGTGCCAGCAGGCAACTTCGTGGCAATCAGCCCCAGCATTTT; CDR3aa: CASRQLRGNQPQHF; j_gene: TRBJ1-5; d_gene: .; v_gene: TRBV6-5; abundance: .
CDR3nt: TGTGCCAGCAGCTTGCACAATAGCAATCAGCCCCAGCATTTT; CDR3aa: CASSLHNSNQPQHF; j_gene: TRBJ1-5; d_gene: .; v_gene: TRBV7-9; abundance: .
CDR3nt: TGCGCCAGCAGCTTGAAGGGGGCAAATTCACCCCTCCACTTT; CDR3aa: CASSLKGANSPLHF; j_gene: TRBJ1-6; d_gene: TRBD1; v_gene: TRBV5-1; abundance: .
CDR3nt: TGTGCCAGCAGCCTGGGACAGGATCGAGATGCTTTCTTT; CDR3aa: CASSLGQDRDAFF; j_gene: TRBJ1-1; d_gene: TRBD1; v_gene: TRBV7-9; abundance: .
CDR3nt: TGTGCCAGCAGCCATGGGTGGGGGGGCGATGGCTACACCTTC; CDR3aa: CASSHGWGGDGYTF; j_gene: TRBJ1-2; d_gene: .; v_gene: TRBV13; abundance: .
CDR3nt: TGTGCCAGCAGACTGTACAGGGTTATCCCCGGGGAGCTGTTTTTT; CDR3aa: CASRLYRVIPGELFF; j_gene: TRBJ2-2; d_gene: .; v_gene: TRBV6-5; abundance: few
CDR3nt: TGTGCCAGTAGTATAGCGGAAGAGACCCAGTACTTC; CDR3aa: CASSIAEETQYF; j_gene: TRBJ2-5; d_gene: .; v_gene: TRBV19; abundance: .
CDR3nt: TGTGCCAGCAGCCAAGAAGGCGGCAGAACAGATACGCAGTATTTT; CDR3aa: CASSQEGGRTDTQYF; j_gene: TRBJ2-3; d_gene: .; v_gene: TRBV14; abundance: .
CDR3nt: TGCAGTGCTAGTAGGTCCCAGGGGATAAGGAATCAGCCCCAGCATTTT; CDR3aa: CSASRSQGIRNQPQHF; j_gene: TRBJ1-5; d_gene: .; v_gene: TRBV20-1; abundance: .
CDR3nt: TGTGCCAGCAGCCGTGGGGGGGCCTCCTACGAGCAGTACTTC; CDR3aa: CASSRGGASYEQYF; j_gene: TRBJ2-7; d_gene: .; v_gene: TRBV6-2/TRBV6-3; abundance: .
CDR3nt: TGTGCCAGCAGCTTGGATGGCAGGGCCACCGGGGAGCTGTTTTTT; CDR3aa: CASSLDGRATGELFF; j_gene: TRBJ2-2; d_gene: .; v_gene: TRBV5-4; abundance: medium-sized
CDR3nt: TGTGCCAGCTCACCAGGGGTCGGTAATTCACCCCTCCACTTT; CDR3aa: CASSPGVGNSPLHF; j_gene: TRBJ1-6; d_gene: .; v_gene: TRBV18; abundance: .
CDR3nt: TGTGCCAGCAGCCAAGACGTACGAGGGGATGGCTACACCTTC; CDR3aa: CASSQDVRGDGYTF; j_gene: TRBJ1-2; d_gene: .; v_gene: TRBV3-1/TRBV3-2; abundance: .